This paragraph reports one T cell receptor (beta chain). Its antigen is unknown. These data are taken from a study of cytomegalovirus exposure and HLA in healthy donors. Researchers ran the PCR with 60 Vbeta and 13 Jbeta primers. This table comes from immunoSEQ multiplex PCR, and its TCRdb copy is limited to in-frame clones, with some not included. The table lists about 98,000 clones, roughly 70% of them singletons, with 2% to 2.5% in the top ten. Study outcomes and limitations: Among CMV-associated TCR beta chains, most appeared HLA-restricted in a later analysis. Altogether, 164 TCR beta chains were recorded as cytomegalovirus-associated. The study reported that TCR beta sequences accurately predicted HLA-A and HLA-B alleles in most subjects. Common viral pathogens seemed to be connected with several of the most significant clusters, according to a later analysis.

The source of this sequence is a man aged 45-65 years in good health and CMV-seronegative. Sequencing was performed on PBMCs.

The CDR3 nucleotides are TGTGCTAGTGGTTTGGTACTCTCTCTAGCGGGGGGGCCTGTAAAGCACGACAATGAGCAGTTCTTC. Encoded protein: CASGLVLSLAGGPVKHDNEQFF. This chain connects TRBV12-5 to TRBJ2-1; the match to TRBD2 covers 12 bases. V trimming: 0 bases; J trimming: 5 bases; junction bases outside the gene matches: 20. There are 22 residues in the CDR3. The germline V gene has CDR1 LGHNT and CDR2 FRNRAP.